This T cell receptor beta chain was captured in a study of pediatric ulcerative colitis. Germline CDR1 is SGHNT and CDR2 is YYREEE (reference sequence). With 4 bases clipped from V and 3 bases from J, the junction kept 6 bases outside the gene matches. The CDR3 is made up of 14 amino acids. Details on this clone: Its cognate antigen is unknown.

Overall study findings and caveats: Compared with controls, ulcerative colitis showed greater blood-rectum clone sharing. Repertoires came from total lymphocyte DNA, so rare subsets like regulatory T cells may be missed. No controls had the two rectal clonotypes shared by ulcerative colitis patients.

This was a survey-level run. Clones were read by immunoSEQ multiplex PCR, and TCRdb kept only the in-frame ones, dropping some. The sample records around 64,000 clones, 75% to 85% being singletons. The chain is built from TRBV5-4 and TRBJ1-1; 7 nucleotides agree with TRBD1. This receptor was taken from a boy under 18 with moderate ulcerative colitis. The sequenced sample was blood. The CDR3 here is CASSPGQSDTEAFF. CDR3 coding DNA: TGTGCCAGCAGCCCGGGACAGAGCGACACTGAAGCTTTCTTT.